This T cell receptor (beta chain) emerged from a study of CD8 T cells in ankylosing spondylitis. The CDR3 is made up of 13 amino acids. Germline CDR1 and CDR2: ENHRY and SYGVKD. V gave up 9 bases and J gave up 1 base, with 11 bases separating them. About this clonotype: Its antigen is still unknown.

The authors made TCR beta libraries by quantitative 5'-RACE with molecular barcodes. TCRdb recomputed calls from the 5' RACE reads with MiXCR, one row per CDR3 protein. Of some 840,000 distinct CDR3 sequences listed, around 11% are singletons. Findings and caveats of the study: In the blood and synovial fluid of reactive arthritis, some motif variants had been previously reported. Clones tied to disease were said to be significantly enriched in matched ankylosing spondylitis synovial fluid. Seemingly characteristic of ankylosing spondylitis blood was a TCR beta motif consisting of several highly homologous variants. A CD8+ phenotype characterized the disease-linked clones, which were relatively rare in peripheral blood.

The clonotype comes from a male donor with ankylosing spondylitis. Sequencing input: blood, either unsorted or a sorted T cell fraction (not recorded which). The rearrangement joins TRBV10-3 to TRBJ2-3; TRBD2 is a possible D gene (6 bases). In DNA form, the CDR3 reads TGTGCCATTCAGACTAGTGGCACAGATACGCAGTATTTT. Its translation is CAIQTSGTDTQYF.